This T cell receptor (beta chain) was observed in a study of human T cells and chemical hapten exposure (TCRdb year 2021). Regarding the study in general: For sensitization, 2% DPC in acetone was applied to a 2 cm by 2 cm area of upper inner arm skin. Patch tests used Finn chambers with 0.01% DPC on the upper back, scored after 6 days by International Contact Dermatitis Research Group standards. For every blood RNA sample, sequencing covered both the TCR alpha and TCR beta chains. Libraries were pooled for sequencing, and per-sample TCR yields varied mainly because of small differences in library volumes within the pool. Blood for TCR sequencing was provided by twenty-nine alopecia patients at one to four time points (pre-sensitization, 2, 6 and 24 weeks). The mostly female patient cohort included alopecia areata with under or over 50% scalp involvement, alopecia totalis and alopecia universalis. This study followed changes in the peripheral blood TCR repertoire in vivo during primary and secondary sensitization of alopecia patients to the hapten diphenylcyclopropenone (DPC). Blood samples were taken from patients before sensitization (week 0) and then at 2, 6 and about 24 weeks after DPC sensitization. Throughout the study period of around 24 weeks, patients also received therapeutic DPC doses to the scalp every week.

Library preparation was by RACE. The instrument was a NextSeq 500. During library preparation, unique molecular identifiers were attached to individual cDNA molecules so that TCRs could be counted quantitatively and reproducibly. The source study handled its data this way. Samples had a median of around 92,000 TCRs, with a range from roughly 20,000 to 690,600. V, J and CDR3 annotation of the TCR reads was carried out using the Decombinator software suite. Every sample was subsampled to the same number of TCRs (28,000) for the PS versus PT1 abundance plots. TCRs were defined as expanded if absent before sensitization and observed at least eight times at the 2-week time point. Through fastp at Q25 and MiXCR, TCRdb rebuilt clones from the public reads, retaining in-frame beta chains. Each record represents a unique CDR3 protein, reported with the most common genes and DNA among its rows. TCRdb's processing, not the study's, gives the V and J calls here. Counted in this sample were over 35,000 distinct CDR3 sequences; about 4.2% of them appeared once. 20% to 30% of the sample goes to the ten largest clones.

Taken with the paper, the label for time point translates to: patch test 1, 2 weeks after DPC sensitization. The treatment or condition label, as the study defines it: therapeutic diphenylcyclopropenone sensitization with weekly scalp DPC. Unfractionated whole blood was collected in Tempus Blood RNA tubes, and total RNA was extracted from that blood. At every patch-test visit, the blood draw took place before the patch test was put on. Patients were eligible if aged 18 to 70, diagnosed with alopecia and judged suitable for DPC therapy, and pregnant patients were excluded. This clonotype was seen at least ten times. Its antigen is still unknown. Nothing much larger sits one base from this clone, and base qualities are not available. Broader findings and caveats from the paper: Patch test score correlated positively with the number of PT1 expanded TCRs, reaching significance at thresholds 8, 16 and 32 but not at 4. Because every patient had alopecia, a presumed autoimmune disease, the patients' immune response might differ from that of healthy individuals. No change with DPC sensitization was found in the number of TCRs above 1 in 1000 frequency, and no evidence of global repertoire structure alterations was found. Repeated subsampling changed both the strength of the expansion versus patch-test correlation and the threshold at which that correlation became significant. Compared with pre-sensitization or healthy control sets, expanded TCRs formed significantly more large CDR3 similarity clusters, which is consistent with antigen-driven responses.

CDR3 length: 12 amino acids, cysteine to phenylalanine. The kept DNA is CDR3 alone, 36 bases in frame from the first base. The junction shows trimming of 5 bases on V and 1 base on J, plus 3 bases between the germline ends. This clonotype was obtained from a man in his forties or fifties with alopecia areata. Some clones in this sample may be carry-over from other donors' samples. The sequencing here drew on whole blood, taken in connection with sensitization to the hapten diphenylcyclopropenone (DPC). The chain employs TRBV12-3 or TRBV12-4 and TRBJ1-5; the D gene remains uncertain. The CDR3 sequence is CASSMSNQPQHF. The DNA reads as follows: TGTGCCAGCAGTATGAGCAATCAGCCCCAGCATTTT.